This is a list of T cell receptor beta chains from one sample in a study of CD8 T cells in ankylosing spondylitis. Each CDR3 protein is one row after TCRdb ran MiXCR on the 5' RACE reads. This sample has around 300,000 distinct CDR3 sequences, with roughly 15% found just once. The specimen was blood, either unsorted or a sorted T cell fraction (not recorded which). These receptors were taken from a male donor with ankylosing spondylitis or in good health (not recorded which). The CDR3 runs from the conserved cysteine through the conserved F or W. D genes are given only for firm matches. Size values are once, few and many counts, or a class for expanded clones, and some rows have none.

clone size: many; D gene: NA; V gene: TRBV6-5; J gene: TRBJ2-2; CDR3 protein: CASSLRGGLGYTGELFF; CDR3 DNA: TGTGCCAGCAGTTTACGGGGTGGTCTCGGGTACACCGGGGAGCTGTTTTTT
clone size: few; D gene: TRBD1; V gene: TRBV5-1; J gene: TRBJ1-3; CDR3 protein: CASSQTGISGNTIYF; CDR3 DNA: TGCGCCAGCAGCCAGACAGGGATCTCTGGAAACACCATATATTTT
clone size: many; D gene: NA; V gene: TRBV12-5; J gene: TRBJ2-3; CDR3 protein: CASGSGTPPNTQYF; CDR3 DNA: TGTGCTAGTGGTTCCGGGACTCCCCCCAATACGCAGTATTTT
clone size: NA; D gene: TRBD1; V gene: TRBV29-1; J gene: TRBJ1-2; CDR3 protein: CSVVRQGSWDGYTF; CDR3 DNA: TGCAGCGTTGTCCGACAGGGATCGTGGGATGGCTACACCTTC
clone size: few; D gene: TRBD2; V gene: TRBV3-1; J gene: TRBJ2-1; CDR3 protein: CASSQESREGSYNEQFF; CDR3 DNA: TGTGCCAGCAGCCAAGAATCGCGGGAGGGCTCCTACAATGAGCAGTTCTTC
clone size: NA; D gene: TRBD2; V gene: TRBV20-1; J gene: TRBJ2-1; CDR3 protein: CSARPSGRSPSWSSYNEQFF; CDR3 DNA: TGCAGTGCCCGTCCTAGCGGGAGGTCCCCGTCTTGGAGCTCCTACAATGAGCAGTTCTTC
clone size: few; D gene: NA; V gene: TRBV12-3/TRBV12-4; J gene: TRBJ1-2; CDR3 protein: CASSFGGDAGYTF; CDR3 DNA: TGTGCCAGCAGTTTTGGGGGGGACGCCGGCTACACCTTC
clone size: NA; D gene: TRBD2; V gene: TRBV7-8; J gene: TRBJ2-2; CDR3 protein: CASSLVLAGPQGELFF; CDR3 DNA: TGTGCCAGCAGCTTGGTGTTAGCGGGGCCCCAGGGGGAGCTGTTTTTT
clone size: many; D gene: NA; V gene: TRBV5-1; J gene: TRBJ2-5; CDR3 protein: CASSLGVQETQYF; CDR3 DNA: TGTGCCAGCAGCTTAGGGGTTCAAGAGACCCAGTACTTC
clone size: few; D gene: NA; V gene: TRBV4-1; J gene: TRBJ2-1; CDR3 protein: CASSQLKLGVQDNEQFF; CDR3 DNA: TGCGCCAGCAGCCAACTTAAACTAGGAGTTCAGGACAATGAGCAGTTCTTC
clone size: few; D gene: NA; V gene: TRBV12-3/TRBV12-4; J gene: TRBJ1-5; CDR3 protein: CASTQDTRGQPQHF; CDR3 DNA: TGTGCCAGCACCCAGGACACCCGCGGACAGCCCCAGCATTTT
clone size: once; D gene: NA; V gene: TRBV6-1; J gene: TRBJ2-1; CDR3 protein: CASRTPLSSYNEQFF; CDR3 DNA: TGTGCCAGCAGGACCCCCCTTAGCTCCTACAATGAGCAGTTCTTC
clone size: few; D gene: NA; V gene: TRBV18; J gene: TRBJ2-2; CDR3 protein: CASSGGVTGELFF; CDR3 DNA: TGTGCCAGCTCCGGAGGGGTGACCGGGGAGCTGTTTTTT
clone size: few; D gene: NA; V gene: TRBV11-2; J gene: TRBJ2-3; CDR3 protein: CASGRTDTQYF; CDR3 DNA: TGTGCCAGCGGAAGGACAGATACGCAGTATTTT
clone size: few; D gene: NA; V gene: TRBV6-5; J gene: TRBJ1-2; CDR3 protein: CASRPQLGGYTF; CDR3 DNA: TGTGCCAGCAGACCCCAACTGGGCGGCTACACCTTC
clone size: many; D gene: NA; V gene: TRBV2; J gene: TRBJ2-2; CDR3 protein: CASRGGGQVTGELFF; CDR3 DNA: TGTGCCAGCAGAGGAGGGGGGCAGGTGACCGGGGAGCTGTTTTTT
clone size: few; D gene: NA; V gene: TRBV6-1; J gene: TRBJ2-7; CDR3 protein: CASSEHGQNYEQYF; CDR3 DNA: TGTGCCAGCAGTGAACACGGGCAGAACTACGAGCAGTACTTC
clone size: few; D gene: TRBD2; V gene: TRBV2; J gene: TRBJ2-3; CDR3 protein: CASSEGAGAATDTQYF; CDR3 DNA: TGTGCCAGCAGTGAGGGAGCGGGGGCCGCCACAGATACGCAGTATTTT
clone size: few; D gene: NA; V gene: TRBV4-2; J gene: TRBJ1-1; CDR3 protein: CASSHDRQSGTEAFF; CDR3 DNA: TGTGCCAGCAGCCATGATAGACAATCAGGCACTGAAGCTTTCTTT
clone size: NA; D gene: NA; V gene: TRBV12-3/TRBV12-4; J gene: TRBJ2-1; CDR3 protein: CASTPGHEQFF; CDR3 DNA: TGTGCCAGCACCCCGGGCCATGAGCAGTTCTTC
clone size: NA; D gene: NA; V gene: TRBV27; J gene: TRBJ2-1; CDR3 protein: CASSLDSRGFNEQFF; CDR3 DNA: TGTGCCAGCAGTTTAGACAGCCGAGGATTCAATGAGCAGTTCTTC
clone size: NA; D gene: NA; V gene: TRBV29-1; J gene: TRBJ1-1; CDR3 protein: CSAVRGVRTEAFF; CDR3 DNA: TGCAGCGCCGTTAGGGGGGTGAGGACTGAAGCTTTCTTT
clone size: many; D gene: NA; V gene: TRBV6-1; J gene: TRBJ2-1; CDR3 protein: CASRETGSYNEQFF; CDR3 DNA: TGTGCCAGCAGAGAGACAGGCTCCTACAATGAGCAGTTCTTC
clone size: many; D gene: NA; V gene: TRBV5-1; J gene: TRBJ2-7; CDR3 protein: CASSYYQGRAYEQYF; CDR3 DNA: TGCGCCAGCAGCTATTACCAGGGAAGGGCCTACGAGCAGTACTTC
clone size: few; D gene: NA; V gene: TRBV25-1; J gene: TRBJ1-1; CDR3 protein: CASSDRPTEAFF; CDR3 DNA: TGTGCCAGCAGCGACAGGCCCACTGAAGCTTTCTTT